The text below deals with one T cell receptor (beta chain). Its specificity is not known. After autologous stem cell transplantation all patients relapsed, and prior brentuximab vedotin exposure differed between cohorts. These data belong to a study of PD-1 blockade in classical Hodgkin lymphoma. Findings and caveats of the study: At baseline, newly diagnosed patients reportedly showed less TCR diversity than healthy donors.

Produced via immunoSEQ multiplex PCR; TCRdb's table is partial and in-frame only. The sample comprises about 40,000 clones, around 80% of which are singletons, and under 15% rests with the top ten. Trimming cost V 1 base and J 6 bases, with 13 bases left between them. This CDR3 is built from 14 residues. Germline CDR1 SGHVT, CDR2 SQSDAQ. This sequence joins TRBV7-4 and TRBJ2-7; perhaps TRBD2 as D (5 bases). The sequence was collected from a human donor with classical Hodgkin lymphoma. The starting material was peripheral blood mononuclear cells (PBMCs), obtained at baseline. The CDR3 region has the DNA TGTGCCAGCAGCTTAGTGGCTAGCCATGGCGAGCAGTACTTC. It is translated as CASSLVASHGEQYF.